This T cell receptor beta chain was captured in a study of monozygotic twins with cystic fibrosis. Profiled with immunoSEQ multiplex PCR; TCRdb holds only in-frame clones, not every one. The repertoire holds 30,000 to 40,000 clones, with about nine tenths as singletons. V was trimmed by 3 bases and J by 2 bases, leaving 14 bases between them. The V gene's germline CDR1 is SGHKS and CDR2 YYEKEE (reference sequence). The CDR3 is 15 residues long. The chain recombines TRBV5-5 with TRBJ1-2; D is perhaps TRBD1 (6 bases). The sequence was collected from a boy younger than 10 with cystic fibrosis. Sequenced material: blood. The CDR3 nucleotides read TGTGCCAGCAGCTGGATCCTACAGGGAAACTATGGCTACACCTTC. This gives the protein CASSWILQGNYGYTF.